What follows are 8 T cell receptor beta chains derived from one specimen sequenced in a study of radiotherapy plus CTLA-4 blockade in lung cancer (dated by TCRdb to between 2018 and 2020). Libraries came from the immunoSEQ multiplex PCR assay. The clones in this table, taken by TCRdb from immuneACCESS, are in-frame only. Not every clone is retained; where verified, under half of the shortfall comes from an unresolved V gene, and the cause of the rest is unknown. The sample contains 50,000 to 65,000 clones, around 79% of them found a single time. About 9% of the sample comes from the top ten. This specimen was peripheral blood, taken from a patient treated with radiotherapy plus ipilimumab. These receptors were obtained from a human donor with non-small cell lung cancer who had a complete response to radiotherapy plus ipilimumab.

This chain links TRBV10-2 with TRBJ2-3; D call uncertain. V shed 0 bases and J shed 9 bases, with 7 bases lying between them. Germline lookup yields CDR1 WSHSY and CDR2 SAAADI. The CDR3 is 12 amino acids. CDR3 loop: CASSESAATQYF. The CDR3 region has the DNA TGCGCCAGCAGTGAGTCGGCCGCCACGCAGTATTTT.

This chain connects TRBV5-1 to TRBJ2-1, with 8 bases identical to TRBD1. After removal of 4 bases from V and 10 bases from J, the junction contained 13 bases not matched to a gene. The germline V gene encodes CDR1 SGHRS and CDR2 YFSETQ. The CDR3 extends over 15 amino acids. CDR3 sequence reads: CASSPRDRNRLEQFF. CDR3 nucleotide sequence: TGCGCCAGCAGCCCCAGGGACAGGAATCGGTTAGAGCAGTTCTTC.

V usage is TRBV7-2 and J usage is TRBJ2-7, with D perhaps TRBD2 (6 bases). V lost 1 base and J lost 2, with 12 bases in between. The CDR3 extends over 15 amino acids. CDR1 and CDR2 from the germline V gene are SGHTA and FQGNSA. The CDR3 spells CASSLVAGKTYEQYV. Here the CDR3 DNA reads TGTGCCAGCAGCTTAGTCGCGGGAAAGACCTACGAGCAGTACGTC.

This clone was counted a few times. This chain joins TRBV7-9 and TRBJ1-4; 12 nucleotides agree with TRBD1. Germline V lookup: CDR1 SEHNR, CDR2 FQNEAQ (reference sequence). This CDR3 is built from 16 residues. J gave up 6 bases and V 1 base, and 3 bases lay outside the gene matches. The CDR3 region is CASSLEGTGGHEKLFF. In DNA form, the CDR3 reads TGTGCCAGCAGCTTAGAGGGGACAGGGGGCCATGAAAAACTGTTTTTT.

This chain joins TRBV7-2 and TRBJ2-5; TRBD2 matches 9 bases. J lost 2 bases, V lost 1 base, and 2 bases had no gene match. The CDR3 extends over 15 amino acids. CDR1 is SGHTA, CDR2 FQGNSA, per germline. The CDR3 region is CASSLEAGGQETQYF. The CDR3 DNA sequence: TGTGCCAGCAGCTTAGAAGCGGGGGGACAAGAGACCCAGTACTTC.

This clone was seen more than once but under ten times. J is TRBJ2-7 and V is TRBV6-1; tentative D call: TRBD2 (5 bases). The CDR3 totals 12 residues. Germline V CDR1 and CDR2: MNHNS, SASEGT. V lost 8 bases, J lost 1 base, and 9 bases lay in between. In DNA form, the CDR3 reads TGTGCCAGCGAGGGCTGGTCCTACGAGCAGTACGTC. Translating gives CASEGWSYEQYV.

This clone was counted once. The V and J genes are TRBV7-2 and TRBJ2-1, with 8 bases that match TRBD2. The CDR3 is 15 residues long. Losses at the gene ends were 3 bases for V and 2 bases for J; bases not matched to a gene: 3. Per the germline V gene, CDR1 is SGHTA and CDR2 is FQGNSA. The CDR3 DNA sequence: TGTGCCAGCAGCTTTGGAGCGGGAGCCTACAATGAGCAGTTCTTC. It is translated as CASSFGAGAYNEQFF.

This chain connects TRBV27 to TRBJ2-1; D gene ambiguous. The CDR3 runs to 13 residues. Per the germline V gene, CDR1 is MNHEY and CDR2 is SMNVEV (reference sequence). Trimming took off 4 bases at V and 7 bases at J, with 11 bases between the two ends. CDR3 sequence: CASSSPGRNEQFF. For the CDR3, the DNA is TGTGCCAGCAGTTCCCCTGGTAGAAATGAGCAGTTCTTC.